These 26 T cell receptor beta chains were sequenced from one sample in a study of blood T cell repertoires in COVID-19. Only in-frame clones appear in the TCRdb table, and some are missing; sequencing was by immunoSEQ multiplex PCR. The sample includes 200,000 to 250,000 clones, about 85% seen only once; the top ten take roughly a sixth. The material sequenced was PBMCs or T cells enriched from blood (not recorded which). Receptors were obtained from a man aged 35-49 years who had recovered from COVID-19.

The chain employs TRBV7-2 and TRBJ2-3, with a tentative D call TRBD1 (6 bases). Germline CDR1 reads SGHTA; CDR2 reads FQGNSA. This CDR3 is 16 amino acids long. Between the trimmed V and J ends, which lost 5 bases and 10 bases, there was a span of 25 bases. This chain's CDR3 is CASSERQAQGKVAQYF. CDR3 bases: TGTGCCAGCAGCGAACGACAGGCCCAGGGCAAGGTGGCGCAGTATTTT.

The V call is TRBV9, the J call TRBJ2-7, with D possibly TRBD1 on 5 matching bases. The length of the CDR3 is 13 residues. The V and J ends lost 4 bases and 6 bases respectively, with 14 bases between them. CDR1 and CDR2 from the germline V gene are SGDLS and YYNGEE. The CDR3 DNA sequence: TGTGCCAGCAGCTTCCTTCAGGGCTCCGAGCAGTACTTC. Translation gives CASSFLQGSEQYF.

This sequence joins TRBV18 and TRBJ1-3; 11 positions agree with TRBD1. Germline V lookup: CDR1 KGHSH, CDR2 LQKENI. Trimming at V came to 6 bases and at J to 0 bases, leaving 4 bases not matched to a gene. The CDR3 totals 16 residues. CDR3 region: CASSEDRGHSGNTIYF. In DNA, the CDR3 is TGTGCCAGCTCCGAGGACAGGGGGCACTCTGGAAACACCATATATTTT.

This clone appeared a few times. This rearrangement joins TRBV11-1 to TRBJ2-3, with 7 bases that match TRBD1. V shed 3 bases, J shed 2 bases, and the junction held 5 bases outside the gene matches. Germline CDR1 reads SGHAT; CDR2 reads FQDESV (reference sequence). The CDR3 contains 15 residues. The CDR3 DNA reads TGTGCCAGCAGCTTTTTAGGGACAGTCACAGATACGCAGTATTTT. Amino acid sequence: CASSFLGTVTDTQYF.

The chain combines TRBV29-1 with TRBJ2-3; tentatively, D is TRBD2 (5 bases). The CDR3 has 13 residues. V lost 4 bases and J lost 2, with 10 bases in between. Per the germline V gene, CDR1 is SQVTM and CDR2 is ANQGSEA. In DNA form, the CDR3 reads TGCAGCGTTGTTCGGGATGCCACAGATACGCAGTATTTT. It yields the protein CSVVRDATDTQYF.

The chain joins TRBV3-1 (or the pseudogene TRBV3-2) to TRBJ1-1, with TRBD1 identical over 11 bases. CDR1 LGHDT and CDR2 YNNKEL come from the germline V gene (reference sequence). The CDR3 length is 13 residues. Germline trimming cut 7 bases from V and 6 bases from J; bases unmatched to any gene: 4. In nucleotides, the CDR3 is TGTGCCAGCACCCCGGGACAGGGGGCTGAAGCTTTCTTT. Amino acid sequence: CASTPGQGAEAFF.

CDR3 protein: CASSLAGSPHEQFF. DNA for the CDR3: TGTGCCAGCAGCTTAGCGGGCTCTCCCCATGAGCAGTTCTTC. The gene calls are TRBV7-2 and TRBJ2-1; D call uncertain. The CDR3 extends over 14 amino acids. V was shortened by 0 bases and J by 8 bases, with 11 bases between the two germline ends. Germline values: CDR1 SGHTA, CDR2 FQGNSA.

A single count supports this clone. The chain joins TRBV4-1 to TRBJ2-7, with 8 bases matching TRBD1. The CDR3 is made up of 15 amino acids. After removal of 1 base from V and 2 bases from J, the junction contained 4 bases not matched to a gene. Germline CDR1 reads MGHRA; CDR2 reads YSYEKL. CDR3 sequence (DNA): TGCGCCAGCAGCCAAGGGGTGACAGGGGCCTACGAGCAGTACTTC. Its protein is CASSQGVTGAYEQYF.

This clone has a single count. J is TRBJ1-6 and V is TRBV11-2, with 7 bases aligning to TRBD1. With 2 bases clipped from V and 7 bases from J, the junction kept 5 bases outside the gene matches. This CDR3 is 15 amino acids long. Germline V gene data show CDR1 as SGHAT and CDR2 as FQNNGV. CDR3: CASSLLGTANSPLHF. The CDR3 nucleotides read TGTGCCAGCAGCTTATTGGGGACAGCCAATTCACCCCTCCACTTT.

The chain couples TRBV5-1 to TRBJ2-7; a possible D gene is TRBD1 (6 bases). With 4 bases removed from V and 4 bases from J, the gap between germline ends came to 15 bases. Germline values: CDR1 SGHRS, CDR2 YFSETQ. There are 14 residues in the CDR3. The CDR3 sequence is CASSPNPQGYEQYF. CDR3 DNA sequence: TGCGCCAGCAGCCCGAACCCACAGGGATACGAGCAGTACTTC.

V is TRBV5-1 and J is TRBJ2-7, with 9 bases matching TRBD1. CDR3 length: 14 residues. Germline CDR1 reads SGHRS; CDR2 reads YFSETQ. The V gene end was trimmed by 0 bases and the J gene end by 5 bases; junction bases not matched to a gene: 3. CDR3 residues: CASSLARDRDEQYF. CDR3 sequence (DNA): TGCGCCAGCAGCTTGGCGCGGGACAGGGACGAGCAGTACTTC.

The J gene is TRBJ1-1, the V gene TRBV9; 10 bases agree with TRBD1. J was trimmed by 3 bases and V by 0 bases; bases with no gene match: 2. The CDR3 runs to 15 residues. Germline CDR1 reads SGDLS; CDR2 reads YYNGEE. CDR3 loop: CASSVAGQGDTEAFF. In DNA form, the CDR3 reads TGTGCCAGCAGCGTAGCTGGACAGGGGGACACTGAAGCTTTCTTT.

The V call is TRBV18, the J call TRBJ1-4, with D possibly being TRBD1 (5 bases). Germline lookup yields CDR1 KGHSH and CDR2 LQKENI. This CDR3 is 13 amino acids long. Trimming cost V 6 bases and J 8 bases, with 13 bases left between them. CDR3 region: CASSREAGEKLFF. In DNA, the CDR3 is TGTGCCAGCTCCAGGGAGGCGGGGGAAAAACTGTTTTTT.

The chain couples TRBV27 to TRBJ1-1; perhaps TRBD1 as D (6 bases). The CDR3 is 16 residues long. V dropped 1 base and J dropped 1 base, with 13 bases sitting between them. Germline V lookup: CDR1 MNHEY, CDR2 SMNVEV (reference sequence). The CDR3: CASSLFAGVGNTEAFF. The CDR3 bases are TGTGCCAGCAGTTTATTCGCAGGGGTAGGGAACACTGAAGCTTTCTTT.

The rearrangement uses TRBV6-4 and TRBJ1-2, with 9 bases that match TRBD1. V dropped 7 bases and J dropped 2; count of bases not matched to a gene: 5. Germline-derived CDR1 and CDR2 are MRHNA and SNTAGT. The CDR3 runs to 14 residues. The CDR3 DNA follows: TGTGCCAGCACCCCGGGACAGGGAAACTATGGCTACACCTTC. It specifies CASTPGQGNYGYTF.

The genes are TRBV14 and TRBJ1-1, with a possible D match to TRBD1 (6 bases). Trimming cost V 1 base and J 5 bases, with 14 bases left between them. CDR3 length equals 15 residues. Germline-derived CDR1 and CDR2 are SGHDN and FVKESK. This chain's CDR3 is CASSQVNRVRTEAFF. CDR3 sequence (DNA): TGTGCCAGCAGCCAAGTCAACAGGGTAAGGACTGAAGCTTTCTTT. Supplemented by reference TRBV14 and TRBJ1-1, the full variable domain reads EAGVTQFPSHSVIEKGQTVTLRCDPISGHDNLYWYRRVMGKEIKFLLHFVKESKQDESGMPNNRFLAERTGGTYSTLKVQPAELEDSGVYFCASSQVNRVRTEAFFGQGTRLTVV.

The CDR3 coding sequence is TGCGCCAGCAGCTTGGTACAGTCCTATGGCTACACCTTC. Translation gives CASSLVQSYGYTF. The rearrangement links TRBV5-1 to TRBJ1-2; D not resolved. The CDR3 has 13 amino acids. From germline, CDR1 is SGHRS and CDR2 YFSETQ. The ends were cut back, 0 bases at V and 4 bases at J, with 7 bases in the middle. The full variable domain, in which reference TRBV5-1 and TRBJ1-2 provide the parts outside the CDR3, is KAGVTQTPRYLIKTRGQQVTLSCSPISGHRSVSWYQQTPGQGLQFLFEYFSETQRNKGNFPGRFSGRQFSNSRSEMNVSTLELGDSALYLCASSLVQSYGYTFGSGTRLTVV.

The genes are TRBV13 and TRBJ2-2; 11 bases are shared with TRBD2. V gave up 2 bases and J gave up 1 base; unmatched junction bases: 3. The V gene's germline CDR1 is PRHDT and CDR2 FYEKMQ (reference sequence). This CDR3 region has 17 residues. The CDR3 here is CASSLKGLAVNTGELFF. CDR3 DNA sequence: TGTGCCAGCAGCTTAAAGGGACTAGCGGTGAACACCGGGGAGCTGTTTTTT.

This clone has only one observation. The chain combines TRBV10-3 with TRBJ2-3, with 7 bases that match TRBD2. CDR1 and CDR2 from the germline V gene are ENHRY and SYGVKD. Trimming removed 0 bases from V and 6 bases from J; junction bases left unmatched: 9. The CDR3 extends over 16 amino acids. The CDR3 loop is CAISESWTRPHDTQYF. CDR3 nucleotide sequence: TGTGCCATCAGTGAGTCATGGACTAGACCCCACGATACGCAGTATTTT.

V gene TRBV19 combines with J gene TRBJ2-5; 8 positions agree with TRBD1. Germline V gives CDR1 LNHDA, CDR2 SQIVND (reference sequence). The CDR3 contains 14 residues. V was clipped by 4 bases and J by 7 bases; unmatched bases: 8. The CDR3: CASSTPGQGGTQYF. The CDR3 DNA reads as TGTGCCAGTAGTACCCCCGGACAGGGTGGGACCCAGTACTTC. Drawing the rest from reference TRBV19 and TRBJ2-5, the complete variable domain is DGGITQSPKYLFRKEGQNVTLSCEQNLNHDAMYWYRQDPGQGLRLIYYSQIVNDFQKGDIAEGYSVSREKKESFPLTVTSAQKNPTAFYLCASSTPGQGGTQYFGPGTRLLVL.

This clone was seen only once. The CDR3 region has the DNA TGTGCCAGCAGCCCACCCTCCGGACAAACCTACGAGCAGTACTTC. It is translated as CASSPPSGQTYEQYF. This chain connects TRBV7-9 to TRBJ2-7, with D maybe TRBD1 (5 bases). Germline V CDR1 and CDR2: SEHNR, FQNEAQ (reference sequence). V shed 5 bases and J shed 2 bases, with 16 bases lying between them. The CDR3 is made up of 15 amino acids. The full variable domain, in which reference TRBV7-9 and TRBJ2-7 provide the parts outside the CDR3, is DTGVSQNPRHKITKRGQNVTFRCDPISEHNRLYWYRQTLGQGPEFLTYFQNEAQLEKSRLLSDRFSAERPKGSFSTLEIQRTEQGDSAMYLCASSPPSGQTYEQYFGPGTRLTVT.

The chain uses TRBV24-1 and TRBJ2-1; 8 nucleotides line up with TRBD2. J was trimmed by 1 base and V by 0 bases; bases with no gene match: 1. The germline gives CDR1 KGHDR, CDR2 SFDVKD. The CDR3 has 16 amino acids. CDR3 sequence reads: CATSDLSGSSYNEQFF. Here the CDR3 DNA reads TGTGCCACCAGTGATTTGAGCGGGAGTTCCTACAATGAGCAGTTCTTC.

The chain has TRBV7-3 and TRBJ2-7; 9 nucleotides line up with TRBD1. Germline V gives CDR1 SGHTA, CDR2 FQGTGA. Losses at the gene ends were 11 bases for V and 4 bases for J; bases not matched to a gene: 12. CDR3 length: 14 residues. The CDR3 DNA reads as TGTGCCTCGGCCCCCGGGACAGGGTCTTACGAGCAGTACTTC. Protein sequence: CASAPGTGSYEQYF.

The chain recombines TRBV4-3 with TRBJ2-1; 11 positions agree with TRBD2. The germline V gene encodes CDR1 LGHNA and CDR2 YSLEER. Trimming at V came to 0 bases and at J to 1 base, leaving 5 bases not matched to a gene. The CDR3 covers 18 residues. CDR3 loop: CASSQDLLAGGSYNEQFF. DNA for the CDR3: TGCGCCAGCAGCCAAGATCTCTTAGCGGGAGGGTCCTACAATGAGCAGTTCTTC.

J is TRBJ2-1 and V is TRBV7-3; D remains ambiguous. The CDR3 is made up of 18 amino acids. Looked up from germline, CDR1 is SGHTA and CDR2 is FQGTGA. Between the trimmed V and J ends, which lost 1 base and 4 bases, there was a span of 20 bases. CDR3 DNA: TGTGCCAGCAGCTTAATAAGGCATTCGGCGGAAGCTTACAATGAGCAGTTCTTC. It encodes CASSLIRHSAEAYNEQFF. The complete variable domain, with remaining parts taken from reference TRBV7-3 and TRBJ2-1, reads GAGVSQTPSNKVTEKGKYVELRCDPISGHTALYWYRQSLGQGPEFLIYFQGTGAADDSGLPNDRFFAVRPEGSVSTLKIQRTERGDSAVYLCASSLIRHSAEAYNEQFFGPGTRLTVL.

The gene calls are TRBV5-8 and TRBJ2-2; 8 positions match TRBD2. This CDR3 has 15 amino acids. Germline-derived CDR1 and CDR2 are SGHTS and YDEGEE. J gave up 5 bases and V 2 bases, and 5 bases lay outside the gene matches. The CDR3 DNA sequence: TGTGCCAGCAGCTTAATCTCTAGCGGGACCGGGGAGCTGTTTTTT. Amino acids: CASSLISSGTGELFF.